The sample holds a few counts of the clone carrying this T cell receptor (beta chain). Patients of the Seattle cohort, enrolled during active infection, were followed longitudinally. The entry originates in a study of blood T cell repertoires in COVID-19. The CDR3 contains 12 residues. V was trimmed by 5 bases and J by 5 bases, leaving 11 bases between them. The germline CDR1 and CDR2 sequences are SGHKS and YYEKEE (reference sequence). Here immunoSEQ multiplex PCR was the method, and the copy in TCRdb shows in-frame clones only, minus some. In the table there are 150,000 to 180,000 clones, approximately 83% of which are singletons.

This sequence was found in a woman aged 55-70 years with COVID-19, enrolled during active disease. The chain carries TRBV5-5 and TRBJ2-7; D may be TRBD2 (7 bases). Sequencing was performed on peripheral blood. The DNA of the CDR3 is TGTGCCAGCAGTAAAGGGGGGGACGAGCAGTACTTC. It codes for CASSKGGDEQYF.